This T cell receptor (beta chain) was identified during a study of response to subunit inactivated influenza vaccine listed by TCRdb under 2018. General notes on the study: The study used deep quantitative T cell receptor repertoire profiling to track responses to a trivalent subunit inactivated influenza vaccine.

Study-wide findings and limitations: The authors suggested that each seasonal influenza vaccination may recruit only a limited number of new T cells.

The protocol used for the library was RT-PCR. Sequenced on an Illumina HiSeq 2500. The public reads were quality trimmed at Q25 with fastp and then assembled into clones with MiXCR by TCRdb, keeping productive beta chains. Identical CDR3 protein sequences are pooled into one entry, listed with their most common genes and DNA. This sample comprises approximately 300,000 distinct CDR3 sequences, approximately 21% of them detected only once. About 9.3% of the sample is held by the ten biggest clonotypes. As for this clonotype: No cognate antigen has been identified for it. Nothing much larger sits one base from this clone, and base qualities are not available.

The junction carries 10 bases between V and J, which are trimmed by 5 bases and 3 bases respectively. CDR1 KGHSH and CDR2 LQKENI were looked up in the germline V gene. The CDR3 runs 13 amino acids, cysteine and phenylalanine included. CDR3 DNA only is kept here, 39 bases in frame from base 1. The chain couples TRBV18 to TRBJ1-1; the D gene identity is not certain. The clonotype was recovered from a man aged 50 to 69 who received an inactivated influenza vaccine. Donor details come from another sample of the same person, matched by shared clones. The source was PBMCs from blood, collected around 22 months after vaccination. The CDR3 in this case is CASSTTAYTEAFF. The base sequence is TGTGCCAGCTCAACAACAGCGTACACTGAAGCTTTCTTT.